This TCR beta chain stems from a study of T cells after yellow fever vaccination. Germline CDR1 is SGHTA and CDR2 is FQGNSA. This CDR3 is built from 14 residues. V dropped 2 bases and J dropped 10 bases, with 14 bases sitting between them. In making TCR cDNA, 5'RACE template switching added a universal primer site and UMIs to it. TCRdb used MiXCR to reprocess the 5' RACE reads, holding one entry per CDR3 protein. The sample includes some 150,000 distinct CDR3 sequences, under 8% of them seen just once. A few counts support this clonotype. This TCR was recovered from a man aged 25-40 years who received the YFV17D yellow fever vaccine. Specimen: CD4+ T cells sorted from PBMCs, collected 10 days after the yellow fever booster vaccination. The V and J genes are TRBV7-2 and TRBJ2-2; a possible D gene is TRBD1 (6 bases). CDR3 residues: CASSLNRVVSELFF. The CDR3 DNA sequence: TGTGCCAGCAGCTTAAACAGGGTAGTGTCGGAGCTGTTTTTT. Drawing the rest from reference TRBV7-2 and TRBJ2-2, the complete variable domain is GAGVSQSPSNKVTEKGKDVELRCDPISGHTALYWYRQSLGQGLEFLIYFQGNSAPDKSGLPSDRFSAERTGGSVSTLTIQRTQQEDSAVYLCASSLNRVVSELFFGEGSRLTVL.